One sample yielded the 9 T cell receptor beta chains listed below, sequenced in a study of T cells in Graves' hyperthyroidism and ophthalmopathy. It was RNA transcripts that yielded the amplified TCR beta CDR3 regions. In the first-round RT-PCR of the TCR CDR3, the HTBI primer set was used. In TCRdb, the multiplex PCR reads were re-called with MiXCR into one record per CDR3 protein. The table lists around 760,000 distinct CDR3 sequences, about 35% of them singletons, with approximately 31% in the top ten. Sequenced sample: blood. All receptors come from a woman aged 35 to 49 with Graves' hyperthyroidism.

This chain joins TRBV14 and TRBJ1-1; possible D gene TRBD1, 6 bases. Trimming shortened V by 3 bases and J by 3 bases, and 14 bases separated the two germline ends. This CDR3 region has 15 residues. Germline CDR1 SGHDN, CDR2 FVKESK. For the CDR3, the DNA is TGTGCCAGCAGCCATGGACAGAAATACTACACTGAAGCTTTCTTT. The encoded protein is CASSHGQKYYTEAFF.

A remark on this clonotype: This could be a read error, since a much larger clone is one nucleotide away. The rearrangement links TRBV12-3 or TRBV12-4 to TRBJ1-1; D is possibly TRBD1 (5 bases). The CDR3 sequence is 14 residues long. V shed 6 bases and J shed 6 bases, with 17 bases lying between them. The CDR3 DNA reads TGTGCCAGCAGCGGGCGACAGTACAACGCTGAAGCTTTCTTT. It yields the protein CASSGRQYNAEAFF.

The V call is TRBV10-3, the J call TRBJ1-6; D is uncertain. Germline V gene data show CDR1 as ENHRY and CDR2 as SYGVKD. The V end lost 5 bases, the J end lost 7 bases, and 9 bases lay between the germline ends. The length of the CDR3 is 13 residues. DNA of the CDR3: TGTGCCATCAGTTCGCGGGAAAATTCACCCCTCCACTTT. This encodes CAISSRENSPLHF.

This chain uses TRBV4-1 with TRBJ2-7; TRBD2 might be the D (5 bases). Per the germline V gene, CDR1 is MGHRA and CDR2 is YSYEKL. The CDR3 consists of 17 residues. Trimming cost V 0 bases and J 4 bases, with 19 bases left between them. This CDR3 reads CASSQEMAPGSGYEQYF. CDR3 DNA: TGCGCCAGCAGCCAAGAAATGGCACCGGGGTCGGGTTACGAGCAGTACTTC.

This clonotype was picked up many times. The rearrangement joins TRBV12-3 or TRBV12-4 to TRBJ1-2; D unresolved. V lost 7 bases and J lost 6, with 15 bases in between. This CDR3 is built from 13 residues. CDR3: CASTDQILHGYTF. CDR3 DNA sequence: TGTGCCAGCACCGACCAAATTTTGCATGGCTACACCTTC.

This clonotype was counted ten times or more. The rearrangement uses TRBV10-3 and TRBJ2-7; D is uncertain. Trimming left V 4 bases short and J 4 bases short, with 5 bases between. Germline CDR1 ENHRY, CDR2 SYGVKD. The CDR3 runs to 11 residues. The CDR3 here is CAISGEYEQYF. CDR3 nucleotides: TGTGCCATCAGTGGGGAATACGAGCAGTACTTC.

The rearrangement links TRBV4-2 to TRBJ1-1, with a tentative D call TRBD1 (5 bases). V was cut by 0 bases and J by 0 bases, with 11 bases left in between. This CDR3 has 16 residues. CDR1 and CDR2 from the germline V gene are LGHNA and YNFKEQ. For the CDR3, the DNA is TGTGCCAGCAGCCAAGATGGGGTGGGGGTGAACACTGAAGCTTTCTTT. It translates to CASSQDGVGVNTEAFF.

The V and J genes are TRBV11-2 and TRBJ1-2; D possibly corresponds to TRBD1 (6 bases). Germline-derived CDR1 and CDR2 are SGHAT and FQNNGV. The CDR3 sequence is 14 residues long. With 6 bases removed from V and 2 bases from J, the gap between germline ends came to 13 bases. The CDR3 is CASSEGTHNYGYTF. The CDR3 DNA is TGTGCCAGCAGTGAAGGGACACACAACTATGGCTACACCTTC.

The gene calls are TRBV18 and TRBJ1-6; D unclear. Trimming removed 2 bases at V and 6 bases at J, with 11 bases between. This CDR3 contains 15 residues. Per the germline V gene, CDR1 is KGHSH and CDR2 is LQKENI. CDR3 residues: CASSPERWPNSPLHF. CDR3 nucleotides: TGTGCCAGCTCACCAGAGAGATGGCCTAATTCACCCCTCCACTTT.